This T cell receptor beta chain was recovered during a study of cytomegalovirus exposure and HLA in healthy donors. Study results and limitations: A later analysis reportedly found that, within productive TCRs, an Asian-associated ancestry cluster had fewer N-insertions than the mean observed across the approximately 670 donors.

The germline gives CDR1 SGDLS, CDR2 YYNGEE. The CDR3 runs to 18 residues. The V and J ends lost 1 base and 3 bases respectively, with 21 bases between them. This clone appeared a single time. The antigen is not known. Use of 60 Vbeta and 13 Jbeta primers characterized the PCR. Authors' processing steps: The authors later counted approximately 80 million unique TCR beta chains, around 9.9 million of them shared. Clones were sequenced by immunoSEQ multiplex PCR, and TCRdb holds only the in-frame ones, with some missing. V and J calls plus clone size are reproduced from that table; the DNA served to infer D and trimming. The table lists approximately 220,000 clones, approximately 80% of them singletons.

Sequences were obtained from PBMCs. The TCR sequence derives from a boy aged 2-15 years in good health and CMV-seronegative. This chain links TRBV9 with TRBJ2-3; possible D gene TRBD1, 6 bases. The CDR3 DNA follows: TGTGCCAGCAGCGTACCAGTAAACAGGGAGATGAAGACAGATACGCAGTATTTT. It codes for CASSVPVNREMKTDTQYF.